The T cell receptor (beta chain) described here comes from a study of cytomegalovirus exposure and HLA in healthy donors (dated by TCRdb to about 2017). Regarding the complete study: According to an earlier analysis of 587 of the donors, about 180 million T cells yielded approximately 120 million unique TCR beta sequences and 250 to 350 Gb of sequence data. Donor age, sex, ethnicity and CMV serostatus were collected together with the repertoire data. To decide whether each TCR beta V gene segment behaved as functional or pseudogenic, an earlier analysis of over 500 of the donors relied on high-throughput TCR beta sequencing. Roughly 5 DR-DQ haplotypes were handled as single units for association and clustering, since linkage in the cohort was strong. On average, approximately 250,000 unique TCR beta nucleotide sequences were sequenced per donor among some 420 genotyped donors of the cohort, with approximately 18% of those sequences being non-productive. In the later analysis, no new phenotypic data were used to find candidate immune exposures; instead, reliance was placed on TCR beta sequences and their occurrence across donors. Genome-wide SNP genotypes for about 55% of the 666 donors were used in a later genetic analysis, which treated that subset as a discovery cohort. The genetic ancestry cluster associated with self-reported Caucasian donors included 65% to 90% of the roughly 400 genotyped donors. The study used immunosequencing to profile the T cell repertoires of approximately 690 subjects and linked those repertoires to cytomegalovirus serostatus. HLA typing included class I and class II loci at four-digit resolution. The study aimed to test whether cataloging public T cell receptors could reveal signatures of past pathogen exposure. An early release covering around 630 HLA-typed donors comprised 250 to 350 gigabases of sequencing data and approximately 80 million unique TCR sequences. All discovery cohort repertoires had been generated on a single sequencing platform. A separate validation cohort of roughly 120 different subjects was used in addition to the roughly 670-subject first cohort. Typing coverage varied by locus: roughly 629-640 donors for A, B, C, DRB1 and DQB1; 500 to 550 for DQA1; approximately 610 for DPA1; under 490 for DPB1. High-throughput TCR immunosequencing, statistical association of individual TCRs with disease status, and machine learning were combined to predict cytomegalovirus infection status. To study patterns of TCR occurrence, a later analysis re-analyzed previously published TCR beta repertoires from around 670 donors and added high-resolution HLA genotyping.

The investigation overall reported the following: In vitro tests confirmed that a few of the cytomegalovirus-associated TCR beta chains recognize cytomegalovirus antigens. A cluster of highly shared sequence variants was judged likely to represent a technical artifact of the sequencing pipeline. In a later genetic analysis, fewer N-insertions in productive TCRs were reported among donors in an Asian-associated ancestry cluster than the roughly 700-donor mean. Correlated functional status among segregating V segments might be attributable to linkage disequilibrium, but an unknown experimental factor could not be ruled out. When HLA alleles, especially DR and DQ, strongly co-occurred, TCR associations were difficult to assign to individual alleles. Because counts were too low, some 16 rarely observed V segments, including chromosome 9 orphons, were excluded from the earlier analysis of some 540 of the donors. The classifier was reported to diagnose cytomegalovirus status with high specificity and sensitivity in both the original and validation cohorts. According to a later analysis, most CMV-associated TCR beta chains appeared to be HLA-restricted, and the HLA associations seemed to be driven largely by CMV exposure. This cohort had only TCR beta chains sequenced, and the lack of alpha or paired-chain data limited which features could be detected. In a later analysis, HLA-associated TCR beta chains were found to be more clonally expanded and to have lower generation probabilities than equally common non-associated chains. An earlier analysis of 450 to 750 of the donors showed that most TCR beta V segments appeared in productive rearrangements either about 87% or about 30% of the time, which broadly matched IMGT annotations. In a later analysis, TCR association rates were found to vary across HLA loci, with the most associated TCRs seen for DRB1 alleles and the fewest for HLA-C alleles. HLA typing was unavailable for some donors at each locus, so association tests used only the typed subset. It was suggested by the authors that the approach could potentially be generalized to other disease states and immunological phenotypes. At a false discovery rate of 0.05, a later analysis linked roughly 17,000 TCR beta sequences to specific HLA alleles. A total of fewer than 200 TCR beta chains were listed by the study as associated with cytomegalovirus. A further reported finding was that TCR beta sequences accurately predicted the HLA-A and HLA-B alleles for most subjects in the first cohort. CMV serostatus was the only immune exposure information available for the cohort. The presence/absence analyses assumed that sequencing depth was roughly uniform across donors, and that assumption may not be true. The 87-base-pair reads could not distinguish some IMGT-functional V segments, including TRBV6-2 and TRBV6-3, so those segments were excluded. V-gene and J-gene trimming of TCR beta chains was associated with a missense DCLRE1C variant in a later genetic analysis, and the association was replicated in an independent cohort. Most TCR sequences were seen in very few donors, while some public TCRs were found in many individuals. According to a later analysis, parvovirus B19, influenza, CMV and Epstein-Barr virus appeared linked to several top co-occurrence clusters.

About this clone itself: The antigen it recognizes is unknown. No much larger clonotype is one base removed from it; base qualities were not supplied.

Library preparation employed the immunoSEQ multiplex PCR assay. The multiplex PCR relied on a mix of 60 forward primers for TCR Vbeta segments and 13 reverse primers for TCR Jbeta segments. A multiplex PCR assay on genomic DNA amplified the CDR3 region of rearranged TCR beta genes. The Illumina HiSeq System was used to sequence the amplified TCR beta libraries as 87-base-pair reads. For the original study's pipeline: Across the 600 to 700 repertoires, a later analysis counted around 80 million unique TCR beta chains, around 11 million of which were shared by at least two donors. Raw reads were error-corrected and collapsed into unique sequences with a nearest-neighbor algorithm that merged closely related sequences to remove PCR and sequencing errors. To assign V, D and J gene segments, CDR3 sequences were aligned to IMGT reference sequences. For a sequence to be retained, a match of at least six nucleotides to both a V gene segment and a J gene segment was required. A rearrangement counted as productive if the CDR3 had no stop codons and remained in frame with V and J, and every other rearrangement counted as non-productive. Following IMGT convention, CDR3 was defined as the stretch from the second conserved V-encoded cysteine up to the conserved J-encoded phenylalanine. In an earlier analysis of 500 to 650 of the donors, sequences lacking an unambiguous match to a single V gene segment were excluded. An earlier analysis of about 600 of the donors called V segments functional above 56.7% productive rearrangements and segregating when the between-donor standard deviation exceeded 5%. To diagnose cytomegalovirus status from the catalog of TCR beta chain sequences, a statistical classification framework was built. In a later analysis, TCR nucleotide sequences were compared against IMGT/GENE-DB human TR gene sequences so that V and J genes could be assigned. The TCRdist pipeline was used in a later analysis to assign CDR3 sequences and most-parsimonious VDJ recombination scenarios. A later analysis defined each TCR beta chain by its CDR3 amino acid sequence plus V-gene family, and excluded reads lacking a unique V-gene family. A later analysis removed 500 to 600 highly shared, low-generation-probability nucleotide sequences to deal with suspected cross-contamination and a sequencing artifact. For each public chain, a later analysis derived a clonal expansion index from normalized ranks of inferred template counts within each repertoire. In a later analysis, generation probabilities were computed using a VDJ recombination model fitted to out-of-frame rearrangements, and the results were checked against IGoR. In a later analysis, TCR-TCR, TCR-HLA and TCR-CMV co-occurrence was scored with hypergeometric tests, and a repertoire-size bias correction was applied to TCR pairs. In a later analysis, false discovery rates were estimated by permuting HLA or CMV assignments 20 times. A later analysis grouped co-occurring TCRs with DBSCAN, adding TCRdist sequence similarity when clustering within HLA-allele-positive subsets. Repertoires with fewer than 30,000 or more than 120,000 public chains, plus five repertoires with anomalous nucleotide sharing, were excluded from co-occurrence clustering. TCRdb holds this immuneACCESS table with in-frame rearrangements only. Some clones are missing; in checked studies, unresolved V genes explain under half, and the rest has no known cause. V, J and clone size are those of that table, while D and trimming were read from the DNA. Counted in this sample were about 120,000 clones; 8.5% to 10% of them appeared once. Of the sample, less than 4% falls within the top ten clones.

The cohort comprised fewer than 700 healthy bone marrow donors. At the time of sampling, every cohort member was nominally healthy, though immune exposures that went unrecorded were likely present. The donor tested CMV seronegative, placing the donor among the roughly 340 seronegative members of the cohort. Every donor gave a peripheral blood sample, and the peripheral blood mononuclear cells from that sample were used for TCR beta sequencing. Genomic DNA extraction from the blood cell samples was performed with the Qiagen DNeasy Blood Extraction Kit. V and J are trimmed by 9 bases and 2 bases, and the gene matches miss 11 bases of the junction. The CDR3 sequence holds 16 residues, the cysteine and phenylalanine included. The CDR3 DNA has 48 bases and is translated from base 1. Per the germline V gene (reference sequence), LNHDA is the CDR1 and SQIVND is the CDR2.

The sequencing input was PBMCs. The chain is encoded by TRBV19 joined to TRBJ1-1; TRBD1 agrees with 11 junctional bases. The receptor comes from a man aged 25-45 years in good health and CMV-seronegative. CDR3 reads: CASGGTGGGRNTEAFF. Read as DNA, the sequence is TGTGCCAGCGGGGGGACAGGGGGGGGTCGTAACACTGAAGCTTTCTTT.